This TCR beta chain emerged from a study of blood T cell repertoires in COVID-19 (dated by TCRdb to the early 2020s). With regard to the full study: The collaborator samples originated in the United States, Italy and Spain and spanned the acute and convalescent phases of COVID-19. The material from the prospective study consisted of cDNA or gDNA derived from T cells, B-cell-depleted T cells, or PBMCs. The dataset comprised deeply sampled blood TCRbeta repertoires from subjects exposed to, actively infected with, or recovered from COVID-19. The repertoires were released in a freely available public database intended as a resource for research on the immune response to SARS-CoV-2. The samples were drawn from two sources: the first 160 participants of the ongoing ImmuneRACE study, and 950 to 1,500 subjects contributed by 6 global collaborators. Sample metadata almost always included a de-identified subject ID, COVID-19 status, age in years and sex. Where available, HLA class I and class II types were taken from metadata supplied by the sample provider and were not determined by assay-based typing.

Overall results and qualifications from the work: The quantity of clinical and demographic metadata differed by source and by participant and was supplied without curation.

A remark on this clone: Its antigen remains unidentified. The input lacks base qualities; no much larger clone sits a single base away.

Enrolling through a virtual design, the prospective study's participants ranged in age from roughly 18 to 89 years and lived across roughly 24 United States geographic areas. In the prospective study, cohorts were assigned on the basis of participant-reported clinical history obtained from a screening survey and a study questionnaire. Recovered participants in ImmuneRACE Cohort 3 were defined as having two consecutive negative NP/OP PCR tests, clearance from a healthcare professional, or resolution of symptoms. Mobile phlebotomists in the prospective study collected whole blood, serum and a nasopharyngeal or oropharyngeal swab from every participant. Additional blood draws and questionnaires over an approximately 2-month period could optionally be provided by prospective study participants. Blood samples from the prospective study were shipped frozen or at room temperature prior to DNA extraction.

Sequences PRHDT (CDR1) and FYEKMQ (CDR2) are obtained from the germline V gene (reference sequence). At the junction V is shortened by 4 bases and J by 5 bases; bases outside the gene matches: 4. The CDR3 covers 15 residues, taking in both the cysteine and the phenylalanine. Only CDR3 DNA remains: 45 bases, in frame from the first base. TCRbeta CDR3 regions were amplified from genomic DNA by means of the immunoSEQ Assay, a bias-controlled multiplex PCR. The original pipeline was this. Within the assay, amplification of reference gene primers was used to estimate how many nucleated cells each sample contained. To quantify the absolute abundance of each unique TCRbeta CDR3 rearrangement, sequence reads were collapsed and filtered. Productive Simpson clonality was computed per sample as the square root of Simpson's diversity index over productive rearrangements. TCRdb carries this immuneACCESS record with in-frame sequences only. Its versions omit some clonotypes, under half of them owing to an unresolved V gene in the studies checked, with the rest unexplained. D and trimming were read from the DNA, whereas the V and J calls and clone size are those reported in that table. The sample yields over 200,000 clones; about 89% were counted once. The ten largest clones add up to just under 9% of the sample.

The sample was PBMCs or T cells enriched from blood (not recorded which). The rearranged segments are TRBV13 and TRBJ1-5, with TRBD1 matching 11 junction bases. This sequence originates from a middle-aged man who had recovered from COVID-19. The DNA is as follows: TGTGCCAGCAGCTACAGGACAGGGGGCTATCAGCCCCAGCATTTT. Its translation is CASSYRTGGYQPQHF.